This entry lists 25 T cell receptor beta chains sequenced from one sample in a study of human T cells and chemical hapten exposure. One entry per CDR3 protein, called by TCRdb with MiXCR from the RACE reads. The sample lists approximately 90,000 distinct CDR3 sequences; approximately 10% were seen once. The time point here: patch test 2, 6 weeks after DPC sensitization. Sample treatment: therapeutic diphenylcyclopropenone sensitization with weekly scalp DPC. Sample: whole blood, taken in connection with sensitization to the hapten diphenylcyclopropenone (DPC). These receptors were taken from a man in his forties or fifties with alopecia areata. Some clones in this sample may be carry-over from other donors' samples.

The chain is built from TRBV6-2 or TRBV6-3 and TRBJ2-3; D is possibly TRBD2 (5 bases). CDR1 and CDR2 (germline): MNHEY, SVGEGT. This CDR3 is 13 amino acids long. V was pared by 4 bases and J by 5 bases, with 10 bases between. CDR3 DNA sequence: TGTGCCAGCAGTTCCCAACTAGGAGATACGCAGTATTTT. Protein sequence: CASSSQLGDTQYF.

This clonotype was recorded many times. CDR3 residues: CASPSLHSYEQYV. In DNA form, the CDR3 reads TGCGCCAGCCCCAGCCTTCACTCCTACGAGCAGTACGTC. The chain links TRBV23-1 to TRBJ2-7; D remains unclear. TRBV23-1 is annotated as an ORF whose role is uncertain. Trimming cost V 8 bases and J 0 bases, with 11 bases left between them. The CDR3 covers 13 residues.

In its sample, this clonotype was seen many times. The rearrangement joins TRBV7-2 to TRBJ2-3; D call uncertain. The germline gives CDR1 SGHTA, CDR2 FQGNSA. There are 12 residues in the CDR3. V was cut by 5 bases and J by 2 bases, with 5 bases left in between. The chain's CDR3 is CASSPTTDTQYF. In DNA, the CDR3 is TGTGCCAGCAGCCCGACCACAGATACGCAGTATTTT. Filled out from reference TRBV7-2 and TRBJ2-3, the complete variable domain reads GAGVSQSPSNKVTEKGKDVELRCDPISGHTALYWYRQSLGQGLEFLIYFQGNSAPDKSGLPSDRFSAERTGGSVSTLTIQRTQQEDSAVYLCASSPTTDTQYFGPGTRLTVL.

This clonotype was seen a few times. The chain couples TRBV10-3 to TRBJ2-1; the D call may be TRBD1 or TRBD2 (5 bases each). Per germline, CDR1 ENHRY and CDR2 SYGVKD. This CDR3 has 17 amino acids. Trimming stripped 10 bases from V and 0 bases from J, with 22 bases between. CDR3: CATQGAVERGSYNEQFF. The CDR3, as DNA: TGTGCCACCCAAGGAGCGGTCGAGAGGGGCTCCTACAATGAGCAGTTCTTC.

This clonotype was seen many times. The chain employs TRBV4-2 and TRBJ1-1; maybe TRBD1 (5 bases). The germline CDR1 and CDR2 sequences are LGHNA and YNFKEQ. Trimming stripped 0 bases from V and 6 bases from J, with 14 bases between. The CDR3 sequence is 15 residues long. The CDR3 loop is CASSQDWGKTAEAFF. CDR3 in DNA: TGTGCCAGCAGCCAAGATTGGGGGAAAACAGCTGAAGCTTTCTTT.

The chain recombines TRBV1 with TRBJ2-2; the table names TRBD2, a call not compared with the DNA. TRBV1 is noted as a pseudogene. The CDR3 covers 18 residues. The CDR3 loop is CTSSQDPSGRANTGELFF. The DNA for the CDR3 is TGCACCAGCAGCCAAGACCCTAGCGGGAGAGCGAACACCGGGGAGCTGTTTTTT.

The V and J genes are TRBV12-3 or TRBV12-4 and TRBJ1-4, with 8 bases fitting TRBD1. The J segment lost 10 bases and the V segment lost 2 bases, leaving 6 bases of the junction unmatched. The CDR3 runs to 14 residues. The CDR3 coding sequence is TGTGCCAGCAGTTTAATGGACAGGGAAGGAAAACTGTTTTTT. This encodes CASSLMDREGKLFF.

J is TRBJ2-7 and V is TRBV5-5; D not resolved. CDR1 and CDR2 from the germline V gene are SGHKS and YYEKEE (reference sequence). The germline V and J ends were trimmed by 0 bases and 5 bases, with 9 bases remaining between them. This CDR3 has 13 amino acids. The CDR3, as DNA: TGTGCCAGCAGCTTGGCCGTCGGAGACGAGCAGTACGTC. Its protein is CASSLAVGDEQYV.

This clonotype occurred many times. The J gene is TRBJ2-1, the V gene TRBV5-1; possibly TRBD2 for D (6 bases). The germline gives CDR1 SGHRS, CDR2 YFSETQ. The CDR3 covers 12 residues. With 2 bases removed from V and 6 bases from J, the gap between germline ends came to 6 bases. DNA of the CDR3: TGCGCCAGCAGCTTAGCGGGCAATGAGCAGTTCTTC. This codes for CASSLAGNEQFF.

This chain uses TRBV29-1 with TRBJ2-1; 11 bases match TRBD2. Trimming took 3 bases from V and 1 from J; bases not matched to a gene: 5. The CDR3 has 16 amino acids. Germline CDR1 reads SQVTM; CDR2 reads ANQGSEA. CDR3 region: CSVDQLAGESYNEQFF. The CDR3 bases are TGCAGCGTTGACCAACTAGCGGGAGAATCCTACAATGAGCAGTTCTTC.

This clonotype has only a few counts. The CDR3 here is CASSSLPSSGRRYTGELFF. The CDR3 DNA sequence: TGTGCCAGCAGTTCCCTCCCCTCTAGCGGGAGGAGGTACACCGGGGAGCTGTTTTTT. The genes are TRBV28 and TRBJ2-2; TRBD2 aligns across 11 bases. The CDR3 is 19 residues long. Germline loops: CDR1 MDHEN, CDR2 SYDVKM. Trimming took 4 bases from V and 3 from J; bases not matched to a gene: 13.

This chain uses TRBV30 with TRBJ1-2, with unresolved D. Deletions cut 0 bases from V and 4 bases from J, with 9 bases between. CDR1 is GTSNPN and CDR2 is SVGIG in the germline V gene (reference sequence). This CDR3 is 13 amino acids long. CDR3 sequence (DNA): TGTGCCTGGAGTGTACCGGGCGGCTATGGCTACACCTTC. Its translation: CAWSVPGGYGYTF.

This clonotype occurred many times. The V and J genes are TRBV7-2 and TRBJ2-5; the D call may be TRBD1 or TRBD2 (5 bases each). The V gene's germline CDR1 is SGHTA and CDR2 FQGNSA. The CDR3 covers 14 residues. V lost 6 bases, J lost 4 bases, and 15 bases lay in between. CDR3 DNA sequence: TGTGCCAGCAGTCCGGGACGCCGCACAGAGACCCAGTACTTC. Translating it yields CASSPGRRTETQYF.

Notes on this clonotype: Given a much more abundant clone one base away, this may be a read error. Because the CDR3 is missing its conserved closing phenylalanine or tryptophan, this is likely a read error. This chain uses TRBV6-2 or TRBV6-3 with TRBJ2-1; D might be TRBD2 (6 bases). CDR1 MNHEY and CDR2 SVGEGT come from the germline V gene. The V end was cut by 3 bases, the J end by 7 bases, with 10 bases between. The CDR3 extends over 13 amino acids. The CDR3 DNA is TGTGCCAGCAGTTATGAGGGGAGGAATGAGCAGTTCTCC. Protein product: CASSYEGRNEQFS.

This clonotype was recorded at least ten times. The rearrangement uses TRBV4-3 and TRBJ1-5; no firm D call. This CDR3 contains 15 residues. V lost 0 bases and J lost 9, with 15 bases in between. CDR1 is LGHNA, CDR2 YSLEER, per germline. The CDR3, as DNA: TGCGCCAGCAGCCAAGATATCACCCCCTCGTGGCCCCAGCATTTT. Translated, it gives CASSQDITPSWPQHF.

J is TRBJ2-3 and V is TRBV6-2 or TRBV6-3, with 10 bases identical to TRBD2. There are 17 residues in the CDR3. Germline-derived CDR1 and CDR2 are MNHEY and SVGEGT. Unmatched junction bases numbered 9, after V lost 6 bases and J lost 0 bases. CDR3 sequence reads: CASSEVAGGGSTDTQYF. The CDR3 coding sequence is TGTGCCAGCAGCGAAGTAGCGGGAGGAGGTAGCACAGATACGCAGTATTTT.

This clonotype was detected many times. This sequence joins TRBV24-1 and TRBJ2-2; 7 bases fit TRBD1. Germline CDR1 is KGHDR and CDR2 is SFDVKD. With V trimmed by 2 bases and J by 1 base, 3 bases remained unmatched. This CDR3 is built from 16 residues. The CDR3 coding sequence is TGTGCCACCAGTGATTCCGGGACAGAGAACACCGGGGAGCTGTTTTTT. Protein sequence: CATSDSGTENTGELFF.

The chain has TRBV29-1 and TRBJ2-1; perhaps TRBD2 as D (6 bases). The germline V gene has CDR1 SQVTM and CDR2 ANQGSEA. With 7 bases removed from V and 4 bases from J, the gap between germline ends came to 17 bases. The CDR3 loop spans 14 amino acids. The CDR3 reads CSAPSLATYNEQFF. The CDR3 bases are TGCAGCGCTCCTTCCCTAGCGACGTACAATGAGCAGTTCTTC.

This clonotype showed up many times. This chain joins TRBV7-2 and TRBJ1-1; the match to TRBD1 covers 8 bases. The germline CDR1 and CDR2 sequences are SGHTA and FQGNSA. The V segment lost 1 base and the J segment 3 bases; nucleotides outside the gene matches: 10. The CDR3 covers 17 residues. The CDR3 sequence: CASSLVGRGRGDTEAFF. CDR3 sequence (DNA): TGTGCCAGCAGCTTAGTGGGCAGGGGGCGCGGAGACACTGAAGCTTTCTTT.

The CDR3 protein is CSAKEGGGGPREQYF. DNA of the CDR3: TGCAGTGCTAAAGAGGGAGGGGGAGGGCCGCGCGAGCAGTACTTC. The chain combines TRBV20-1 with TRBJ2-7; tentative D call: TRBD2 (7 bases). This CDR3 is built from 15 residues. The V and J ends lost 4 bases and 6 bases respectively, with 22 bases between them. The germline V gene has CDR1 DFQATT and CDR2 SNEGSKA (reference sequence).

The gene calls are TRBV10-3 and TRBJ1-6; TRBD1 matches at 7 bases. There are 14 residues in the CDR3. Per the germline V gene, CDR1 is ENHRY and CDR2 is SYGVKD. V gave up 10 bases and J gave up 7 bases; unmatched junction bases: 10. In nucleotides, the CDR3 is TGTGCCACCATTGACAGGGCGGAGAATTCACCCCTCCACTTT. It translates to CATIDRAENSPLHF.

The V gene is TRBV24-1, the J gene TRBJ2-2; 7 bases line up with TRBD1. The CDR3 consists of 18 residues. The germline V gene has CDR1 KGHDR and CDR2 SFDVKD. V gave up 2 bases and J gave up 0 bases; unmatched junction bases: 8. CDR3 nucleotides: TGTGCCACCAGTGATTACCCCACCGGGACAGCGAACACCGGGGAGCTGTTTTTT. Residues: CATSDYPTGTANTGELFF.

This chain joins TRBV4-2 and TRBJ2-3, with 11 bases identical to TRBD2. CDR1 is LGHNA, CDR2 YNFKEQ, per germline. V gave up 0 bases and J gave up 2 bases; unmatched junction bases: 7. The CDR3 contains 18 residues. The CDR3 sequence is CASSQDASGRSPTDTQYF. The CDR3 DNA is TGTGCCAGCAGCCAAGATGCTAGCGGGAGGAGCCCCACAGATACGCAGTATTTT.

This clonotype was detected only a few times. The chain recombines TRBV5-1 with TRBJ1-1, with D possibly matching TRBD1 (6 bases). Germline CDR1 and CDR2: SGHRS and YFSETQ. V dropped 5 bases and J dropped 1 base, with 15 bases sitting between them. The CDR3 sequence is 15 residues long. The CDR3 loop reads CASRSPGGANTEAFF. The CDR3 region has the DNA TGCGCCAGCAGATCCCCGGGGGGCGCGAACACTGAAGCTTTCTTT.

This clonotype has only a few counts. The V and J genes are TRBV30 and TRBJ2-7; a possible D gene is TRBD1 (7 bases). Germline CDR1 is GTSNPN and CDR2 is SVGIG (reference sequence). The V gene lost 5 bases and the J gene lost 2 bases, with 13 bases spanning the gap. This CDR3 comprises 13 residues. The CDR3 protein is CAWGGTATYEQYF. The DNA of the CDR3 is TGTGCCTGGGGCGGGACAGCTACCTACGAGCAGTACTTC. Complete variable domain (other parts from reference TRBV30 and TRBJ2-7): SQTIHQWPATLVQPVGSPLSLECTVEGTSNPNLYWYRQAAGRGLQLLFYSVGIGQISSEVPQNLSASRPQDRQFILSSKKLLLSDSGFYLCAWGGTATYEQYFGPGTRLTVT.